The 17 T cell receptor beta chains below were found in one sample sequenced in a study of T cell responses to AZD1222 COVID-19 vaccine (dated by TCRdb to the early 2020s). The intended sense of this specimen's time point label: about 28 days (+/-7) after the second vaccine dose. The library was produced with the immunoSEQ multiplex PCR assay. TCRdb obtained this table from immuneACCESS and retained in-frame rearrangements with V and J assigned. These tables miss some clones; where compared with another copy, unresolved V genes account for less than half of the shortfall, and the remainder is unexplained. In this sample the table shows 150,000 or so clones, approximately 90% of which occur a single time. Approximately 1.5% of the sample belongs to the ten largest clones. Sample: peripheral blood, taken 28 days after the second AZD1222 dose. The receptors were gathered from an adult who received the AZD1222 COVID-19 vaccine.

The chain couples TRBV12-5 to TRBJ2-3, with a weak D call TRBD1 (5 bases). This CDR3 has 17 amino acids. V was shortened by 1 base and J by 4 bases, with 18 bases between the two germline ends. The V gene's germline CDR1 is LGHNT and CDR2 FRNRAP. The CDR3 DNA follows: TGTGCTAGTGGTTTGGCCGTTGGGGCCCAAGCACCAGATACGCAGTATTTT. Translating it yields CASGLAVGAQAPDTQYF.

This clone is a singleton in its sample. The chain joins TRBV7-9 to TRBJ1-2, with D tentatively TRBD1 (5 bases). The CDR3 covers 16 residues. Germline V gene lookup returns CDR1 SEHNR and CDR2 FQNEAQ (reference sequence). The V and J ends lost 1 base and 4 bases respectively, with 16 bases between them. CDR3 bases: TGTGCCAGCAGCTTAGGCTCTAGCTCAGGGTTCTATGGCTACACCTTC. Translation gives CASSLGSSSGFYGYTF.

This clone is a singleton in its sample. The chain couples TRBV9 to TRBJ2-3; tentative D call: TRBD1 (5 bases). This CDR3 is 12 amino acids long. Trimming took 3 bases from V and 5 from J, leaving 7 bases between them. Germline V CDR1 and CDR2: SGDLS, YYNGEE. CDR3 nucleotide sequence: TGTGCCAGCAGCGAAAGGGGAGATACGCAGTATTTT. It translates to CASSERGDTQYF.

The genes are TRBV19 and TRBJ2-7; 7 positions agree with TRBD2. J gave up 7 bases and V 5 bases, and 8 bases lay outside the gene matches. The CDR3 is made up of 13 amino acids. CDR1 and CDR2 from the germline V gene are LNHDA and SQIVND (reference sequence). CDR3 in DNA: TGTGCCAGTAGTTACCTAGCGGACGGGGAGCAGTACTTC. Protein sequence: CASSYLADGEQYF.

The chain is built from TRBV19 and TRBJ1-5, with 7 bases lining up with TRBD1. CDR3 length: 14 amino acids. Losses at the gene ends were 3 bases for V and 11 bases for J; bases not matched to a gene: 10. The germline CDR1 and CDR2 sequences are LNHDA and SQIVND (reference sequence). The CDR3 spells CASSMGQLGTSQHF. Written as DNA, the CDR3 is TGTGCCAGTAGTATGGGACAGCTTGGGACATCCCAGCATTTT.

This clone has a single count. The rearrangement links TRBV7-3 to TRBJ2-5; TRBD2 aligns across 13 bases. Germline V gene sequence: CDR1 SGHTA, CDR2 FQGTGA. The CDR3 has 16 amino acids. The V and J ends lost 2 bases and 4 bases, in that order; junction bases with no gene match: 4. The CDR3 loop is CASSLGTSGIGETQYF. CDR3 DNA: TGTGCCAGCAGCTTAGGGACTAGCGGGATTGGAGAGACCCAGTACTTC.

The gene calls are TRBV7-2 and TRBJ1-5; D uncertain. V shed 3 bases and J shed 3 bases, with 6 bases lying between them. CDR3 length equals 13 residues. Germline V gene lookup returns CDR1 SGHTA and CDR2 FQGNSA. CDR3 sequence: CASSFALNQPQHF. Here the CDR3 DNA reads TGTGCCAGCAGCTTCGCGCTCAATCAGCCCCAGCATTTT.

The rearrangement links TRBV18 to TRBJ2-1; 10 nucleotides agree with TRBD1. This CDR3 is 17 amino acids long. The germline V gene has CDR1 KGHSH and CDR2 LQKENI. With 1 base clipped from V and 8 bases from J, the junction kept 11 bases outside the gene matches. CDR3 region: CASSPLGQGRTSDEQFF. CDR3 sequence (DNA): TGTGCCAGCTCACCACTGGGACAGGGGCGCACGTCCGATGAGCAGTTCTTC.

The V call is TRBV2, the J call TRBJ2-2; tentatively, D is TRBD1 or TRBD2 (5 bases each). Germline values: CDR1 SNHLY, CDR2 FYNNEI. V was cut by 8 bases and J by 4 bases, with 14 bases left in between. There are 14 residues in the CDR3. The CDR3 nucleotides read TGTGCCAGCCGAGGGGACCTGGGCACCGGGGAGCTGTTTTTT. Residues: CASRGDLGTGELFF.

The chain employs TRBV28 and TRBJ1-6; 7 nucleotides agree with TRBD1. The germline V gene has CDR1 MDHEN and CDR2 SYDVKM. The V gene end was trimmed by 8 bases and the J gene end by 7 bases; junction bases not matched to a gene: 8. The CDR3 contains 14 residues. CDR3 coding DNA: TGTGCCAGCGGATTACAGGGGAGGAATTCACCCCTCCACTTT. It encodes CASGLQGRNSPLHF. The full variable domain, completed using reference TRBV28 and TRBJ1-6, is DVKVTQSSRYLVKRTGEKVFLECVQDMDHENMFWYRQDPGLGLRLIYFSYDVKMKEKGDIPEGYSVSREKKERFSLILESASTNQTSMYLCASGLQGRNSPLHFGNGTRLTVT.

The V gene is TRBV5-6, the J gene TRBJ1-6; weak D call: TRBD1 (5 bases). The CDR3 sequence is 16 residues long. In germline, CDR1 is SGHDT, CDR2 YYEEEE. Trimming removed 0 bases from V and 6 bases from J, with 13 bases in between. In nucleotides, the CDR3 is TGTGCCAGCAGCTTGGGGGGGACCGTTCGTAATTCACCCCTCCACTTT. This translates into CASSLGGTVRNSPLHF.

The rearrangement uses TRBV30 and TRBJ1-5; D not resolved. Germline V gene lookup returns CDR1 GTSNPN and CDR2 SVGIG (reference sequence). Trimming removed 2 bases from V and 0 bases from J, with 8 bases in between. CDR3 length: 14 amino acids. The CDR3 is CAWSTGNSNQPQHF. In DNA form, the CDR3 reads TGTGCCTGGAGTACGGGGAATAGCAATCAGCCCCAGCATTTT.

V usage is TRBV5-3 and J usage is TRBJ1-4, with a tentative D call TRBD1 (6 bases). TRBV5-3 is marked as an open reading frame, function uncertain. The CDR3 consists of 18 residues. Deletions cut 4 bases from V and 6 bases from J, with 25 bases between. The CDR3 coding sequence is TGTGCCAGAAGCGCTACAGGGACTTGCGGAAGAGACTATGAAAAACTGTTTTTT. It yields the protein CARSATGTCGRDYEKLFF.

The chain carries TRBV5-1 and TRBJ1-6; D possibly corresponds to TRBD1 (5 bases). V lost 0 bases and J 7 bases, leaving 14 bases between the germline ends. Germline loops: CDR1 SGHRS, CDR2 YFSETQ. The CDR3 runs 16 residues. CDR3: CASSLGPRGKNSPLHF. CDR3 DNA sequence: TGCGCCAGCAGCTTGGGCCCCCGGGGGAAGAATTCACCCCTCCACTTT.

The rearrangement links TRBV19 to TRBJ2-1; 9 bases line up with TRBD1. The CDR3 extends over 13 amino acids. J gave up 9 bases and V 10 bases, and 10 bases lay outside the gene matches. The V gene's germline CDR1 is LNHDA and CDR2 SQIVND (reference sequence). The DNA of the CDR3 is TGTGCCACTAAGAAACAGGGGGCGGGTGAGCAGTTCTTC. As protein: CATKKQGAGEQFF.

The rearrangement links TRBV3-1 (or the pseudogene TRBV3-2) to TRBJ2-7; D gene ambiguous. Germline CDR1 reads LGHDT; CDR2 reads YNNKEL (reference sequence). The V and J ends lost 0 bases and 4 bases respectively, with 13 bases between them. The CDR3 has 15 residues. CDR3 residues: CASSQESDSNYEQYF. The CDR3, as DNA: TGTGCCAGCAGCCAAGAGTCAGACTCGAATTACGAGCAGTACTTC.

The chain combines TRBV10-1 with TRBJ2-3; possible D gene TRBD2, 5 bases. The length of the CDR3 is 14 residues. V was shortened by 6 bases and J by 5 bases, with 15 bases between the two germline ends. Germline assignment: CDR1 WNHNN and CDR2 SYGVQD (reference sequence). The CDR3 loop reads CASSSGSGRDTQYF. CDR3 sequence (DNA): TGCGCCAGCAGCTCGGGGTCCGGAAGAGATACGCAGTATTTT.